A single sample is the source of the 28 T cell receptor beta chains below, sequenced in a study of cytomegalovirus exposure and HLA in healthy donors (dated by TCRdb to the late 2010s). Receptors were amplified or captured by the immunoSEQ multiplex PCR assay. For the multiplex PCR, a mixture combining 60 forward primers for TCR Vbeta segments and 13 reverse primers for TCR Jbeta segments was used. TCRdb provides this immuneACCESS table in a form limited to in-frame rearrangements. Some clones are lacking; in checked studies, under half of them reflect an unresolved V gene, and why the rest are absent is not known. For this sample there are approximately 190,000 clones; roughly 80% appear just once. The top ten hold 3.8% of the sample. Sequencing was performed on PBMCs. Receptors were obtained from a man aged 45 to 65 in good health and CMV-seronegative.

The genes are TRBV4-2 and TRBJ2-3, with D maybe TRBD2 (7 bases). CDR1 and CDR2 from the germline V gene are LGHNA and YNFKEQ. The CDR3 is 16 amino acids. Trimming took off 4 bases at V and 4 bases at J, with 18 bases between the two ends. CDR3 in amino acids: CASSRSRGEGADTQYF. CDR3 sequence (DNA): TGTGCCAGCAGCCGTTCTCGAGGGGAGGGGGCAGATACGCAGTATTTT.

The chain combines TRBV5-1 with TRBJ2-3; TRBD2 might be the D (5 bases). Germline CDR1 reads SGHRS; CDR2 reads YFSETQ. The CDR3 has 12 amino acids. The V end was cut by 7 bases, the J end by 2 bases, with 8 bases between. The CDR3 DNA sequence: TGCGCCAGCGGGAGTAACACAGATACGCAGTATTTT. Its protein product is CASGSNTDTQYF.

The chain uses TRBV29-1 and TRBJ2-3; a weak D match, TRBD2 (5 bases). Germline loops: CDR1 SQVTM, CDR2 ANQGSEA. The CDR3 is 13 residues long. Trimming shortened V by 4 bases and J by 5 bases, and 13 bases separated the two germline ends. The CDR3 bases are TGCAGCGTTGGAGGGTCATTGAAAGATACGCAGTATTTT. Its protein is CSVGGSLKDTQYF.

The chain couples TRBV6-5 to TRBJ2-1, with D hard to call. This CDR3 contains 15 residues. V lost 8 bases and J lost 7, with 21 bases in between. The germline gives CDR1 MNHEY, CDR2 SVGAGI. CDR3 in DNA: TGTGCCAGCTCATCTCGATCCTTGGTTCGGAATGAGCAGTTCTTC. It encodes CASSSRSLVRNEQFF.

This sequence joins TRBV5-5 and TRBJ2-1, with 9 bases aligning to TRBD1. V lost 4 bases to trimming and J lost 8 bases; unmatched junction nucleotides: 10. Germline lookup yields CDR1 SGHKS and CDR2 YYEKEE (reference sequence). The CDR3 extends over 15 amino acids. For the CDR3, the DNA is TGTGCCAGCAGCCCTTGGGGGACAGGGATGGATGAGCAGTTCTTC. Its translation: CASSPWGTGMDEQFF.

The V gene is TRBV5-1, the J gene TRBJ2-7; the match to TRBD2 covers 7 bases. Trimming cost V 1 base and J 0 bases; bases outside gene matches: 7. CDR3 length: 16 residues. Per germline, CDR1 SGHRS and CDR2 YFSETQ. CDR3 amino acids: CASSLTPGLHSYEQYF. CDR3 nucleotide sequence: TGCGCCAGCAGCTTGACTCCGGGACTACACTCCTACGAGCAGTACTTC.

This clone was seen only once. The J gene is TRBJ2-5, the V gene TRBV5-5; D possibly corresponds to TRBD2 (6 bases). CDR1 is SGHKS, CDR2 YYEKEE, per germline (reference sequence). Trimming shortened V by 2 bases and J by 4 bases, and 12 bases separated the two germline ends. The CDR3 extends over 14 amino acids. CDR3 sequence: CASSFAGRPETQYF. CDR3 sequence (DNA): TGTGCCAGCAGCTTCGCAGGGAGGCCAGAGACCCAGTACTTC.

The chain has TRBV6-5 and TRBJ1-5; 7 nucleotides line up with TRBD1. The CDR3 has 14 residues. CDR1 is MNHEY and CDR2 is SVGAGI in the germline V gene. With V trimmed by 5 bases and J by 3 bases, 4 bases remained unmatched. In DNA form, the CDR3 reads TGTGCCAGCAGTCCTACAGGGGTCAATCAGCCCCAGCATTTT. It specifies CASSPTGVNQPQHF.

This clone was seen a single time. V and J are TRBV9 and TRBJ2-7; 8 nucleotides line up with TRBD1. CDR1 is SGDLS, CDR2 YYNGEE, per germline. The CDR3 is made up of 16 amino acids. J lost 2 bases, V lost 4 bases, and 11 bases had no gene match. The DNA of the CDR3 is TGTGCCAGCAGCCCCCGGACAGGGTTATGGCCCTACGAGCAGTACTTC. Translated: CASSPRTGLWPYEQYF.

This clone was observed a few times. The gene calls are TRBV11-2 and TRBJ2-4, with a weak D call TRBD1 (6 bases). Deletions cut 4 bases from V and 2 bases from J, with 24 bases between. The CDR3 length is 19 residues. In germline, CDR1 is SGHAT, CDR2 FQNNGV. The CDR3 here is CASSSFDRLTRLTKNIQYF. For the CDR3, the DNA is TGTGCCAGCAGCTCCTTCGACAGGTTAACTCGTCTAACCAAAAACATTCAGTACTTC.

The CDR3 protein is CASSTNRDNEQFF. CDR3 sequence (DNA): TGTGCCAGCAGCACCAACAGGGACAATGAGCAGTTCTTC. The chain has TRBV7-2 and TRBJ2-1; the D gene is possibly TRBD1 (6 bases). Germline CDR1 and CDR2: SGHTA and FQGNSA. The CDR3 runs to 13 residues. V shed 5 bases and J shed 5 bases, with 10 bases lying between them.

The chain recombines TRBV5-4 with TRBJ2-1; TRBD1 matches 9 bases. The germline V gene encodes CDR1 SGHNT and CDR2 YYREEE (reference sequence). V shed 4 bases, J shed 8 bases, and the junction held 13 bases outside the gene matches. CDR3 length: 16 amino acids. DNA for the CDR3: TGTGCCAGCAGCATCCCGACAGGGGGTTCGTCGGATGAGCAGTTCTTC. This codes for CASSIPTGGSSDEQFF.

V is TRBV7-2 and J is TRBJ1-5; a weak D match, TRBD1 (5 bases). Germline CDR1 reads SGHTA; CDR2 reads FQGNSA. The CDR3 length is 16 residues. The V end was cut by 1 base, the J end by 0 bases, with 10 bases between. This CDR3 reads CASSLDARASNQPQHF. The DNA for the CDR3 is TGTGCCAGCAGCTTAGATGCCAGGGCTAGCAATCAGCCCCAGCATTTT.

V usage is TRBV6-1 and J usage is TRBJ1-2; 7 bases fit TRBD1. This CDR3 region has 12 residues. The V and J ends lost 6 bases and 7 bases, in that order; junction bases with no gene match: 5. CDR1 and CDR2 (germline): MNHNS, SASEGT. CDR3 amino acids: CASSYRGGGYTF. The CDR3 DNA reads TGTGCCAGCAGCTACAGGGGTGGTGGCTACACCTTC.

This chain joins TRBV4-1 and TRBJ1-5, with a weak D call TRBD1 (6 bases). V lost 0 bases and J lost 5, with 14 bases in between. This CDR3 spans 16 amino acids. From germline, CDR1 is MGHRA and CDR2 YSYEKL. The CDR3 loop is CASSQDAGASYQPQHF. CDR3 DNA sequence: TGCGCCAGCAGCCAAGATGCGGGGGCGAGCTATCAGCCCCAGCATTTT.

This chain uses TRBV4-1 with TRBJ1-1; D not certain. Trimming stripped 8 bases from V and 0 bases from J, with 7 bases between. Germline-derived CDR1 and CDR2 are MGHRA and YSYEKL. This CDR3 has 12 amino acids. CDR3 nucleotides: TGCGCCAGCGGCGGATTGAACACTGAAGCTTTCTTT. Translation gives CASGGLNTEAFF.

The V gene is TRBV20-1, the J gene TRBJ1-2, with D perhaps matching TRBD1 (5 bases). The germline CDR1 and CDR2 sequences are DFQATT and SNEGSKA (reference sequence). This CDR3 has 10 amino acids. V was pared by 7 bases and J by 6 bases, with 9 bases between. The CDR3 DNA reads TGCAGTGGGCAGGGCAATGGCTACACCTTC. Protein: CSGQGNGYTF.

The rearrangement joins TRBV21-1 to TRBJ2-3; the tabulated D call, TRBD2, remains unverified against the DNA. TRBV21-1 is reported as a pseudogene. The CDR3 length is 15 residues. The CDR3 DNA reads as TGTGCCAGCAGCAAAGATCGATTCGGTACAGATACGCAGTATTTT. This gives the protein CASSKDRFGTDTQYF.

The J gene is TRBJ1-6, the V gene TRBV27, with D perhaps TRBD1 (6 bases). The CDR3 extends over 14 amino acids. V shed 5 bases and J shed 7 bases, with 12 bases lying between them. Germline V gene sequence: CDR1 MNHEY, CDR2 SMNVEV (reference sequence). The CDR3 here is CASSVQGPNSPLHF. As DNA, the CDR3 is TGTGCCAGCAGTGTACAGGGTCCGAATTCACCCCTCCACTTT.

This chain links TRBV27 with TRBJ1-6, with a possible D match to TRBD1 (5 bases). V shed 2 bases and J shed 13 bases, with 18 bases lying between them. This CDR3 comprises 15 residues. Germline lookup yields CDR1 MNHEY and CDR2 SMNVEV (reference sequence). The CDR3 DNA sequence: TGTGCCAGCAGTTTAGGACACGACTGGAAGGAGCCCCTCCACTTT. It translates to CASSLGHDWKEPLHF.

This rearrangement joins TRBV4-3 to TRBJ2-7, with 10 bases identical to TRBD2. The CDR3 runs 15 residues. Germline-derived CDR1 and CDR2 are LGHNA and YSLEER. The junction had 6 bases not matched to a gene; V was cut back by 4 bases and J by 3 bases. The CDR3 protein is CASSLTSGTYYEQYF. CDR3 nucleotides: TGCGCCAGCAGCCTAACTAGCGGGACCTACTACGAGCAGTACTTC.

The chain joins TRBV19 to TRBJ1-4; 9 bases map to TRBD1. J lost 1 base, V lost 7 bases, and 16 bases had no gene match. The CDR3 spans 19 residues. CDR1 and CDR2 from the germline V gene are LNHDA and SQIVND (reference sequence). The CDR3 nucleotides read TGTGCCAGTACGCGGGACAGGGTATCTTTGGTCGGAACTAATGAAAAACTGTTTTTT. Translation gives CASTRDRVSLVGTNEKLFF.

The chain carries TRBV7-9 and TRBJ1-4; 7 bases fit TRBD1. The trim removed 3 bases at V and 7 bases at J, leaving 5 bases unmatched. Germline values: CDR1 SEHNR, CDR2 FQNEAQ (reference sequence). The CDR3 loop spans 14 amino acids. Here the CDR3 DNA reads TGTGCCAGCAGCTTCCAAGGGGGCGGTGAAAAACTGTTTTTT. Translating gives CASSFQGGGEKLFF.

This rearrangement joins TRBV10-1 to TRBJ2-2, with TRBD1 matching 7 bases. The J segment lost 4 bases and the V segment lost 4 bases, leaving 6 bases of the junction unmatched. CDR3 size: 15 residues. Germline CDR1 WNHNN, CDR2 SYGVQD (reference sequence). The CDR3 DNA reads TGCGCCAGCAGTGTTGACAGGGCGGGCACCGGGGAGCTGTTTTTT. Its protein product is CASSVDRAGTGELFF.

This clone has a handful of counts. The gene calls are TRBV9 and TRBJ2-7; perhaps TRBD1 as D (6 bases). CDR1 is SGDLS and CDR2 is YYNGEE in the germline V gene. Trimming took 0 bases from V and 3 from J, leaving 7 bases between them. The length of the CDR3 is 13 residues. The CDR3 protein is CASSVGDIYEQYF. The CDR3 DNA is TGTGCCAGCAGCGTAGGGGACATCTACGAGCAGTACTTC.

J is TRBJ1-6 and V is TRBV4-1; D is undetermined. V was shortened by 0 bases and J by 7 bases, with 16 bases between the two germline ends. The CDR3 is 17 amino acids. CDR1 and CDR2 (germline): MGHRA, YSYEKL. The CDR3 DNA sequence: TGCGCCAGCAGCCAAGATCTGAATCGGGGTCTGAATTCACCCCTCCACTTT. The encoded protein is CASSQDLNRGLNSPLHF.

This clone came up a few times. The chain links TRBV7-9 to TRBJ1-3; tentatively, D is TRBD1 (5 bases). CDR1 is SEHNR, CDR2 FQNEAQ, per germline (reference sequence). V was trimmed by 5 bases and J by 6 bases, leaving 26 bases between them. The CDR3 is made up of 18 amino acids. The CDR3 region is CASSRPQSDIQLTNTIYF. The CDR3 DNA reads TGTGCCAGCAGCCGCCCTCAGTCGGACATTCAGTTGACAAACACCATATATTTT.

In this sample, this clone turned up a few times. The chain combines TRBV2 with TRBJ1-5, with 8 bases that match TRBD1. Germline V gene data show CDR1 as SNHLY and CDR2 as FYNNEI. V dropped 6 bases and J dropped 1; count of bases not matched to a gene: 2. This CDR3 spans 14 amino acids. The CDR3 region is CASRDRESNQPQHF. The CDR3 coding sequence is TGTGCCAGCAGGGACAGGGAAAGCAATCAGCCCCAGCATTTT.